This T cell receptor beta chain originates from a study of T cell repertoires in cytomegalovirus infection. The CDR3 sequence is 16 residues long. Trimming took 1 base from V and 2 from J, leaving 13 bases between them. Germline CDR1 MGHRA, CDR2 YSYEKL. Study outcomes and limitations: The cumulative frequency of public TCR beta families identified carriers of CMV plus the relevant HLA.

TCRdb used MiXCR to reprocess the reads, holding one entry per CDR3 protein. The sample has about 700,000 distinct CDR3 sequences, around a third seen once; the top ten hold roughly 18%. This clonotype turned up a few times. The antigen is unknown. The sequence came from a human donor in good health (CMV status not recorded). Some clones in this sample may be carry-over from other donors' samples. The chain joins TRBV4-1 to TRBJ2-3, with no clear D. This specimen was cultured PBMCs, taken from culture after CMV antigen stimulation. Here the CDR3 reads CASSQGISRYTDTQYF. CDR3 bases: TGCGCCAGCAGCCAAGGTATTAGCCGATACACAGATACGCAGTATTTT.